The next 20 T cell receptor beta chains were all read from a single sample in a study of blood T cell repertoires in COVID-19. The protocol was immunoSEQ multiplex PCR, while the TCRdb copy is restricted to in-frame clones and leaves out a portion. Of about 160,000 clones listed, 60% to 85% are singletons. Input material: peripheral blood. These receptors were taken from a man aged 55 to 70 with acute or convalescent COVID-19.

The chain is built from TRBV2 and TRBJ1-4; 7 nucleotides match TRBD1. The J segment lost 8 bases and the V segment lost 6 bases, leaving 6 bases of the junction unmatched. CDR3 size: 13 residues. Germline lookup yields CDR1 SNHLY and CDR2 FYNNEI. The CDR3 sequence is CASSPQGKEKLFF. The CDR3 DNA reads TGTGCCAGCAGCCCACAGGGGAAAGAAAAACTGTTTTTT.

The chain uses TRBV19 and TRBJ2-7; 8 bases match TRBD1. J was trimmed by 7 bases and V by 5 bases; bases with no gene match: 16. The germline V gene has CDR1 LNHDA and CDR2 SQIVND (reference sequence). The CDR3 spans 16 residues. The CDR3 nucleotides are TGTGCCAGTAGTTCCCGGGCAGGGGGCTCCTGGGGTGAGCAGTACTTC. Translated: CASSSRAGGSWGEQYF.

This clone was picked up one time. The gene calls are TRBV7-2 and TRBJ2-3; D possibly corresponds to TRBD1 (6 bases). This CDR3 spans 16 amino acids. Trimming pared 1 base from V and 0 bases from J, leaving 11 bases between. CDR1 and CDR2 (germline): SGHTA, FQGNSA. CDR3 residues: CASSLDTGLSTDTQYF. DNA of the CDR3: TGTGCCAGCAGCTTAGACACAGGGCTTAGCACAGATACGCAGTATTTT.

This clone showed up just once. The rearrangement joins TRBV5-4 to TRBJ1-3, with 9 bases matching TRBD1. Trimming at V came to 4 bases and at J to 2 bases, leaving 4 bases not matched to a gene. The length of the CDR3 is 15 residues. CDR1 and CDR2 from the germline V gene are SGHNT and YYREEE (reference sequence). DNA for the CDR3: TGTGCCAGCAGCGACAGGGGGGTTCCTGGAAACACCATATATTTT. This encodes CASSDRGVPGNTIYF. Supplemented by reference TRBV5-4 and TRBJ1-3, the full variable domain reads ETGVTQSPTHLIKTRGQQVTLRCSSQSGHNTVSWYQQALGQGPQFIFQYYREEENGRGNFPPRFSGLQFPNYSSELNVNALELDDSALYLCASSDRGVPGNTIYFGEGSWLTVV.

The rearrangement joins TRBV9 to TRBJ1-1; D perhaps matches TRBD1 (6 bases). Trimming removed 3 bases at V and 0 bases at J, with 6 bases between. The CDR3 runs to 13 residues. CDR1 is SGDLS and CDR2 is YYNGEE in the germline V gene. As DNA, the CDR3 is TGTGCCAGCAGCGGGACAGTGAACACTGAAGCTTTCTTT. The encoded protein is CASSGTVNTEAFF.

This chain uses TRBV10-2 with TRBJ2-5; 12 nucleotides align to TRBD2. V shed 4 bases, J shed 3 bases, and the junction held 3 bases outside the gene matches. Germline V CDR1 and CDR2: WSHSY, SAAADI. This CDR3 is built from 15 residues. This chain's CDR3 is CASSGSSGGEETQYF. CDR3 DNA: TGCGCCAGCAGTGGGTCTAGCGGGGGGGAAGAGACCCAGTACTTC.

The V and J genes are TRBV6-2 or TRBV6-3 and TRBJ1-5, with D uncertain. From germline, CDR1 is MNHEY and CDR2 SVGEGT. The CDR3 length is 13 residues. Trimming removed 5 bases from V and 4 bases from J, with 9 bases in between. The CDR3 spells CASSPRENQPQHF. CDR3 nucleotides: TGTGCCAGCAGTCCCCGGGAGAATCAGCCCCAGCATTTT.

The chain joins TRBV2 to TRBJ2-7; D is perhaps TRBD2 (5 bases). Trimming removed 8 bases from V and 0 bases from J, with 14 bases in between. The CDR3 covers 14 residues. Per germline, CDR1 SNHLY and CDR2 FYNNEI. CDR3 in DNA: TGTGCCAGCCAGAACCGCCGGGACTCCTACGAGCAGTACTTC. This translates into CASQNRRDSYEQYF.

This chain joins TRBV19 and TRBJ2-7; D perhaps matches TRBD2 (6 bases). Germline V gene lookup returns CDR1 LNHDA and CDR2 SQIVND (reference sequence). V lost 1 base and J lost 2, with 12 bases in between. The CDR3 has 15 residues. CDR3 nucleotides: TGTGCCAGTAGTATAGGAGCTAGCGCAACCTACGAGCAGTACTTC. The encoded protein is CASSIGASATYEQYF.

The CDR3 DNA sequence: TGTGCCAGCAGCTACCAGGGGGCGTTGGGAAACATTCAGTACTTC. This sequence encodes CASSYQGALGNIQYF. The chain is built from TRBV13 and TRBJ2-4; TRBD1 matches 8 bases. Germline trimming cut 4 bases from V and 6 bases from J; bases unmatched to any gene: 8. Germline-derived CDR1 and CDR2 are PRHDT and FYEKMQ (reference sequence). This CDR3 comprises 15 residues.

This chain connects TRBV9 to TRBJ1-2, with D possibly matching TRBD1 (5 bases). The CDR3 length is 14 residues. Germline V CDR1 and CDR2: SGDLS, YYNGEE. V lost 4 bases, J lost 4 bases, and 14 bases lay in between. The CDR3 DNA follows: TGTGCCAGCAGCCCCGAGACGGGGGGCTATGGCTACACCTTC. Its translation: CASSPETGGYGYTF.

This sequence joins TRBV4-1 and TRBJ1-4; 7 positions agree with TRBD1. The CDR3 is 16 residues long. V gave up 2 bases and J gave up 8 bases; unmatched junction bases: 11. CDR1 is MGHRA and CDR2 is YSYEKL in the germline V gene. CDR3 nucleotide sequence: TGCGCCAGCAGCCAATTGGGGCCGGGACAGCGCGAAAAACTGTTTTTT. Its translation: CASSQLGPGQREKLFF.

The chain uses TRBV25-1 and TRBJ2-5, with 9 bases identical to TRBD1. This CDR3 comprises 15 residues. CDR1 is MGHDK, CDR2 SYGVNS, per germline. Trimming took 5 bases from V and 5 from J; bases not matched to a gene: 9. For the CDR3, the DNA is TGTGCCAGCAGTAAACAGGGGGCGTCGGGGGAGACCCAGTACTTC. Protein product: CASSKQGASGETQYF.

The rearrangement links TRBV14 to TRBJ1-3; no reliable D call. This CDR3 region has 19 residues. V was trimmed by 3 bases and J by 0 bases, leaving 21 bases between them. Germline assignment: CDR1 SGHDN and CDR2 FVKESK. CDR3 region: CASSQQRDVPWSSGNTIYF. As DNA, the CDR3 is TGTGCCAGCAGCCAGCAGAGGGATGTGCCGTGGTCCTCTGGAAACACCATATATTTT.

This clone was counted between two and nine times. This chain links TRBV19 with TRBJ1-5; D is possibly TRBD1 (5 bases). The V end was cut by 1 base, the J end by 1 base, with 8 bases between. CDR1 is LNHDA and CDR2 is SQIVND in the germline V gene (reference sequence). This CDR3 is 15 amino acids long. CDR3 sequence: CASSIAAGSNQPQHF. Here the CDR3 DNA reads TGTGCCAGTAGTATAGCGGCAGGGAGCAATCAGCCCCAGCATTTT.

The CDR3 here is CASSHTSRDRAEEQYF. The CDR3 nucleotides read TGTGCCAGCAGCCATACTAGCCGGGACAGGGCTGAAGAGCAGTACTTC. J is TRBJ2-7 and V is TRBV3-1 (or the pseudogene TRBV3-2), with 9 bases that match TRBD1. V lost 3 bases, J lost 7 bases, and 13 bases stayed unmatched. The CDR3 extends over 16 amino acids. Per germline, CDR1 LGHDT and CDR2 YNNKEL (reference sequence).

The chain is built from TRBV6-1 and TRBJ2-2; the match to TRBD2 covers 11 bases. The V and J ends lost 3 bases and 3 bases, in that order; junction bases with no gene match: 3. The germline gives CDR1 MNHNS, CDR2 SASEGT. The CDR3 length is 16 residues. CDR3 sequence reads: CASSDLAGGDTGELFF. CDR3 nucleotides: TGTGCCAGCAGTGACTTAGCGGGGGGGGACACCGGGGAGCTGTTTTTT.

This clone was recorded once. This chain connects TRBV29-1 to TRBJ1-1; the D gene is possibly TRBD1 (5 bases). Per germline, CDR1 SQVTM and CDR2 ANQGSEA. The V end lost 1 base, the J end lost 7 bases, and 10 bases lay between the germline ends. The CDR3 covers 12 residues. CDR3 sequence reads: CSVEAGLFEAFF. In nucleotides, the CDR3 is TGCAGCGTTGAAGCAGGGCTTTTTGAAGCTTTCTTT.

This chain uses TRBV29-1 with TRBJ2-7; a possible D gene is TRBD1 (6 bases). V was pared by 3 bases and J by 7 bases, with 16 bases between. CDR3 length: 13 residues. Germline values: CDR1 SQVTM, CDR2 ANQGSEA. This CDR3 reads CSVDFSLRGEQYF. CDR3 in DNA: TGCAGCGTTGATTTTTCCCTTAGGGGGGAGCAGTACTTC.

The chain uses TRBV7-9 and TRBJ1-2; 8 bases are a match to TRBD1. Trimming at V came to 4 bases and at J to 1 base, leaving 8 bases not matched to a gene. This CDR3 has 16 residues. Germline assignment: CDR1 SEHNR and CDR2 FQNEAQ (reference sequence). CDR3 sequence: CASSSGQGLFNYGYTF. For the CDR3, the DNA is TGTGCCAGCAGCTCTGGACAGGGATTATTTAACTATGGCTACACCTTC.